A single sample gave rise to the 2 T cell receptor beta chains below, sequenced in a study of T cell responses to AZD1222 COVID-19 vaccine. Produced via immunoSEQ multiplex PCR; TCRdb's table is partial and in-frame only. The sample contains about 100,000 clones, 75% to 95% of which appear only once. This sample comprised peripheral blood, obtained on day 0 of AZD1222 vaccination. Receptors were obtained from an adult in good health.

The chain joins TRBV28 to TRBJ1-2; TRBD1 is a possible D gene (6 bases). CDR1 and CDR2 (germline): MDHEN, SYDVKM. The CDR3 loop spans 16 amino acids. V was trimmed by 2 bases and J by 3 bases, leaving 16 bases between them. The CDR3 DNA is TGTGCCAGCAGTTTACCCTCTAACAGGGACGACTATGGCTACACCTTC. It codes for CASSLPSNRDDYGYTF.

This rearrangement joins TRBV18 to TRBJ1-2; no firm D call. The CDR3 runs 14 residues. The V gene's germline CDR1 is KGHSH and CDR2 LQKENI. The V and J ends lost 6 bases and 4 bases respectively, with 15 bases between them. CDR3 DNA sequence: TGTGCCAGCTCCTCCGCGGTGACATCCTATGGCTACACCTTC. Its translation: CASSSAVTSYGYTF.